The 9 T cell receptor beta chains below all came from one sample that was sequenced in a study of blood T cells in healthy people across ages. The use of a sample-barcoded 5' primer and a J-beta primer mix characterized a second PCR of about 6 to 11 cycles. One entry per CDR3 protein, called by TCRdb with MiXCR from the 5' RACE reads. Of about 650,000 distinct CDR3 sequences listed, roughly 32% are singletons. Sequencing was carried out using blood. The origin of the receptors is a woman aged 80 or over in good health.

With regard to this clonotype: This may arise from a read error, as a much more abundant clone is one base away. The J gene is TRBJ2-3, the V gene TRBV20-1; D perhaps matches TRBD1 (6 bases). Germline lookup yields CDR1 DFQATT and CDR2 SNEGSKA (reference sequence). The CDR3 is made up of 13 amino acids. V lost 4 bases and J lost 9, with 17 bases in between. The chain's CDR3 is CSAIGRGIGTQYF. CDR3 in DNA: TGCAGTGCTATAGGCAGGGGAATAGGGACGCAGTATTTT.

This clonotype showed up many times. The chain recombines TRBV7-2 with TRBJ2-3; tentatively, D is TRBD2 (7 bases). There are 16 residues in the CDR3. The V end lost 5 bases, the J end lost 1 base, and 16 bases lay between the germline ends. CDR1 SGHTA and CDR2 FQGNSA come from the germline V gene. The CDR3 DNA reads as TGTGCCAGCAGCGCTACTGGGCGGGGGCGCACAGATACGCAGTATTTT. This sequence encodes CASSATGRGRTDTQYF.

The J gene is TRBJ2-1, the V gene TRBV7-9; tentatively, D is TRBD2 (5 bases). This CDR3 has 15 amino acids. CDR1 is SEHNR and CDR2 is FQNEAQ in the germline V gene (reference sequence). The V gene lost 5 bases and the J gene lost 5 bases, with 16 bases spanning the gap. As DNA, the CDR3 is TGTGCCAGCAGCCTGGAGGCTCGCGCTAACAATGAGCAGTTCTTC. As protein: CASSLEARANNEQFF. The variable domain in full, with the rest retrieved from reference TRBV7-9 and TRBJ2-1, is DTGVSQNPRHKITKRGQNVTFRCDPISEHNRLYWYRQTLGQGPEFLTYFQNEAQLEKSRLLSDRFSAERPKGSFSTLEIQRTEQGDSAMYLCASSLEARANNEQFFGPGTRLTVL.

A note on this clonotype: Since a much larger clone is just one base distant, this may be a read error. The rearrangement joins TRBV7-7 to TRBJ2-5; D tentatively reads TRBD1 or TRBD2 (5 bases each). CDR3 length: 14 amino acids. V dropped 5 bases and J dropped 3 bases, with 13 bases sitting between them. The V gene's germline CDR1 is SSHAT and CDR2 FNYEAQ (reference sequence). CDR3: CASSPGTEKETQYF. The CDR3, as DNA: TGTGCCAGCAGCCCAGGGACGGAAAAAGAGACCCAGTACTTC.

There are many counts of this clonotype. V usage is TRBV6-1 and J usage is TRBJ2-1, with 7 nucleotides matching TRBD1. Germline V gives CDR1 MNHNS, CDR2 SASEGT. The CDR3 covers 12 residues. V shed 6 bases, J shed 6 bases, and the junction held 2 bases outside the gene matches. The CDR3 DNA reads TGTGCCAGCAGCGGACAGGCCAATGAGCAGTTCTTC. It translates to CASSGQANEQFF.

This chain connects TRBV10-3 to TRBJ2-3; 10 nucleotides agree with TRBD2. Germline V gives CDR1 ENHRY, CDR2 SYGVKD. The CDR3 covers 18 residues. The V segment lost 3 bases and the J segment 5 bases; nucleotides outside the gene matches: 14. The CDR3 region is CAISDKASSGSRGDTQYF. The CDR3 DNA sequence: TGTGCCATCAGTGATAAGGCGTCTAGCGGGAGTAGGGGAGATACGCAGTATTTT.

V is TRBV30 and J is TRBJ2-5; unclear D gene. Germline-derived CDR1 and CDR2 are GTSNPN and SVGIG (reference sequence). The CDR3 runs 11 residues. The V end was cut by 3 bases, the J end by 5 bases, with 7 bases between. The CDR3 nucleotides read TGTGCCTGGAGAGCACGCGAGACCCAGTACTTC. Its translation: CAWRARETQYF.

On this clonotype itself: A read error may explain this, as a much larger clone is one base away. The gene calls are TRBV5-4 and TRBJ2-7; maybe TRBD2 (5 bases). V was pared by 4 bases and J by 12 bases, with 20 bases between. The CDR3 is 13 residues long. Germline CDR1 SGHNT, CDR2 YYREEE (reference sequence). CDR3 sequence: CASSTKREETRYF. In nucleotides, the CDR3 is TGTGCCAGCAGCACCAAGAGGGAAGAGACCCGGTACTTC.

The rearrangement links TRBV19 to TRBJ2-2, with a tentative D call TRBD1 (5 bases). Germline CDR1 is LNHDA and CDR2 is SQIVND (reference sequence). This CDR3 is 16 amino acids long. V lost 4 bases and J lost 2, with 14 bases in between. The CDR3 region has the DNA TGTGCCAGTAGTAGTCACAGGAGCCCTAACACCGGGGAGCTGTTTTTT. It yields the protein CASSSHRSPNTGELFF. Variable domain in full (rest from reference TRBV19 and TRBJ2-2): DGGITQSPKYLFRKEGQNVTLSCEQNLNHDAMYWYRQDPGQGLRLIYYSQIVNDFQKGDIAEGYSVSREKKESFPLTVTSAQKNPTAFYLCASSSHRSPNTGELFFGEGSRLTVL.